This T cell receptor (beta chain) is from a study of T-cell reconstitution after alpha-beta-depleted transplantation in children. Unique molecular identifiers featured in how the TCRbeta library was prepared. Each CDR3 protein is one row after TCRdb ran MiXCR on the PCR reads. The repertoire holds 440,000 or so distinct CDR3 sequences, with about 45% as singletons. Germline-derived CDR1 and CDR2 are SGHRS and YFSETQ. The V gene lost 0 bases and the J gene lost 2 bases, with 12 bases spanning the gap. CDR3 length equals 17 residues. This TCR came from a girl aged 2 to 9 with aplastic anemia, due to receive a stem cell transplant. The sequencing here drew on PBMCs, taken before TCRalphabeta/CD19-depleted stem cell transplant. The J gene is TRBJ2-6, the V gene TRBV5-1, with D possibly matching TRBD2 (5 bases). The CDR3: CASSLATGGTGANVLTF. The CDR3 DNA follows: TGCGCCAGCAGCTTGGCCACCGGAGGCACTGGGGCCAACGTCCTGACTTTC.